This T cell receptor (beta chain) was captured in a study of spatial heterogeneity in lung cancer. Time point defined: sample taken at primary tumor resection. TCRs were sequenced from unsorted whole RNA of tumor, nontumor lung or PBMC. MiXCR was run by TCRdb on the 5' RACE reads, yielding one entry per CDR3 protein. The sample yields about 82,000 distinct CDR3 sequences, around 13% seen once. The V gene lost 10 bases and the J gene lost 4 bases, with 11 bases spanning the gap. The CDR3 loop spans 11 amino acids. CDR1 is MNHNY, CDR2 SVGAGI, per germline (reference sequence). This clonotype was observed a few times.

The genes are TRBV6-6 and TRBJ2-7; D is perhaps TRBD2 (6 bases). This TCR was recovered from a male donor with early-stage non-small cell lung cancer. The material was PBMCs, obtained at surgery. CDR3 nucleotides: TGTGCCACTGGGACTGAATACGAGCAGTACTTC. It codes for CATGTEYEQYF.